One and the same sample provided the 3 T cell receptor beta chains below, sequenced in a study of early T cells in non-severe SARS-CoV-2 infection. TCRdb reprocessed the 5' RACE reads with MiXCR, giving one entry per CDR3 protein. The top ten hold about 8% of the sample, which has over 35,000 distinct CDR3 sequences, about 5.9% seen once. The sample here was whole blood, taken at baseline. Receptors were obtained from an adult who was a healthcare worker with PCR-confirmed SARS-CoV-2 infection or an uninfected control (not recorded which).

Ten or more counts support this clonotype. This sequence joins TRBV28 and TRBJ1-2; D is possibly TRBD1 (5 bases). This CDR3 region has 13 residues. Trimming removed 3 bases from V and 4 bases from J, with 9 bases in between. CDR1 and CDR2 (germline): MDHEN, SYDVKM. The CDR3 sequence is CASSFRGVYGYTF. CDR3 nucleotide sequence: TGTGCCAGCAGTTTTCGGGGCGTCTATGGCTACACCTTC.

This clonotype showed up many times. The chain combines TRBV2 with TRBJ1-1, with a weak D call TRBD1 (6 bases). The germline CDR1 and CDR2 sequences are SNHLY and FYNNEI. The V gene lost 6 bases and the J gene lost 4 bases, with 12 bases spanning the gap. The length of the CDR3 is 13 residues. CDR3 sequence (DNA): TGTGCCAGCAGGACCACAGGGTCCACTGAAGCTTTCTTT. It translates to CASRTTGSTEAFF.

This clonotype was recorded at least ten times. This chain connects TRBV9 to TRBJ1-6; perhaps TRBD1 as D (5 bases). The CDR3 loop spans 16 amino acids. V was trimmed by 0 bases and J by 10 bases, leaving 17 bases between them. The germline V gene has CDR1 SGDLS and CDR2 YYNGEE. CDR3 residues: CASSVEGVGARSPLHF. Written as DNA, the CDR3 is TGTGCCAGCAGCGTAGAAGGCGTAGGGGCTCGCTCACCCCTCCACTTT.